Listed below are T cell receptor beta chains from one sample, sequenced in a study of radiation and T cells in renal cell carcinoma. The protocol was immunoSEQ multiplex PCR, while the TCRdb copy is restricted to in-frame clones and leaves out a portion. This table holds around 15,000 clones, approximately 53% found once. The input for sequencing was tumor tissue, taken from a patient whose treatment included radiotherapy and nephrectomy. All receptors derive from a woman aged 60-75 years with renal cell carcinoma. The CDR3 runs from the conserved cysteine through the conserved F or W. The D gene is left open where the match is weak. Rows give clone size only sometimes, using once, few, many, or a class for an expanded clone.

>TRBV5-1|-|-|14|TRBJ1-1
TGCGCCAGCAGCTTGGCCTCCGGGCCCACTGAAGCTTTCTTT
CASSLASGPTEAFF
>TRBV9|-|TRBD2|14|TRBJ2-2
TGTGCCAGCACGGGACTAGCGAACACCGGGGAGCTGTTTTTT
CASTGLANTGELFF
>TRBV19|once|-|13|TRBJ1-1
TGTGCCAGTAGTATCCAGGAGAACACTGAAGCTTTCTTT
CASSIQENTEAFF
>TRBV19|few|TRBD2|14|TRBJ2-5
TGTGCCAGTAGTAACGGCGGGAGCCAAGAGACCCAGTACTTC
CASSNGGSQETQYF
>TRBV7-9|-|TRBD1|17|TRBJ2-7
TGTGCCAGCAGCCCGGGACCGGGACAGGGGGCTTCCTACGAGCAGTACTTC
CASSPGPGQGASYEQYF
>TRBV13|-|TRBD1|14|TRBJ2-7
TGTGCCAGCAGCGTAAACGACAGGGGGTGGGAGCAGTACTTC
CASSVNDRGWEQYF
>TRBV6-5|few|-|15|TRBJ1-5
TGTGCCAGCAGGAGGAGTCTTATTGACAATCAGCCCCAGCATTTT
CASRRSLIDNQPQHF
>TRBV5-1|few|-|14|TRBJ1-2
TGCGCCAGCAGCTCCAGGGACCCCCCCTATGGCTACACCTTC
CASSSRDPPYGYTF
>TRBV7-2|few|-|13|TRBJ1-3
TGTGCCAGCAGCTTAGAGGGGGGGAACACCATATATTTT
CASSLEGGNTIYF
>TRBV9|-|-|16|TRBJ2-1
TGTGCCAGCAGTGAACGTCAGGGGAGGATCTACAATGAGCAGTTCTTC
CASSERQGRIYNEQFF
>TRBV5-5|-|-|14|TRBJ2-7
TGTGCCAGCAGCTTGGGGGGAAACTCCTACGAGCAGTACTTC
CASSLGGNSYEQYF
>TRBV6-6|once|-|12|TRBJ2-7
TGTGCCAGCAGTCCCGGCCTCACCGAGCAGTACTTC
CASSPGLTEQYF
>TRBV19|-|TRBD1|15|TRBJ1-5
TGTGCCAGTAGCCGAGGAGGGGCACAGGGGCAGCCCCAGCATTTT
CASSRGGAQGQPQHF
>TRBV29-1|-|-|11|TRBJ2-4
TGCAGCGTCGAGTGGTCGGACATTCAGTACTTC
CSVEWSDIQYF
>TRBV4-1|few|TRBD2|16|TRBJ2-7
TGCGCCAGCAGCTCCCAAGCAGGTGTGGGGGGGGTCGAGCAGTACTTC
CASSSQAGVGGVEQYF
>TRBV11-2|-|-|11|TRBJ2-7
TGTGCCAGCAGCTTAGCCTACGAGCAGTACTTC
CASSLAYEQYF
>TRBV5-4|-|-|15|TRBJ2-5
TGTGCCAGCAGCGTAGACCGCGCGGGCCAAGAGACCCAGTACTTC
CASSVDRAGQETQYF
>TRBV19|many|-|14|TRBJ2-6
TGTGCCAGTAAATTAGTCTCTGGGGCCAACGTCCTGACTTTC
CASKLVSGANVLTF
>TRBV7-2|-|-|15|TRBJ1-1
TGTGCCAGCAGCTTAGCGGTGACAGTGAACACTGAAGCTTTCTTT
CASSLAVTVNTEAFF
>TRBV25-1|-|-|15|TRBJ2-5
TGTGCCAGCAGTGACATAACAGGTTTAGGAGAGACCCAGTACTTC
CASSDITGLGETQYF
>TRBV6-6|-|-|14|TRBJ2-7
TGTGCCAGCAGTTACAGGGCAGGGGAGCGCGAGCAGTACTTC
CASSYRAGEREQYF
>TRBV11-2|-|-|12|TRBJ2-1
TGTGCCAGCAGCTTAGTAGTTGCTGAGCAGTTCTTC
CASSLVVAEQFF
>TRBV2|-|-|13|TRBJ2-7
TGTGCCAGCAGTAAGACCCTCTCCTACGAGCAGTACTTC
CASSKTLSYEQYF
>TRBV5-1|many|-|13|TRBJ1-1
TGCGCCAGCAGTCTCAACGGGCTTACTGAAGCTTTCTTT
CASSLNGLTEAFF
>TRBV5-1|few|-|14|TRBJ1-4
TGCGCCAGCAGCCCAGGACGGGGAGGTGAAAAACTGTTTTTT
CASSPGRGGEKLFF
>TRBV19|-|-|13|TRBJ1-5
TGTGCCAGTAGTATTTCGGGCGAGCGGCCCCAGCATTTT
CASSISGERPQHF
>TRBV2|-|TRBD1|13|TRBJ1-2
TGTGCCAGCAGTGTGGCAGGGGGCGAGGGCTACACCTTC
CASSVAGGEGYTF
>TRBV5-4|-|TRBD2|14|TRBJ2-1
TGTGCCAGCAGCTTCGATAGCGGGCGTAATGAGCAGTTCTTC
CASSFDSGRNEQFF
>TRBV30|-|-|14|TRBJ2-3
TGTGCCGGGCTCTACGACGGCTACACAGATACGCAGTATTTT
CAGLYDGYTDTQYF